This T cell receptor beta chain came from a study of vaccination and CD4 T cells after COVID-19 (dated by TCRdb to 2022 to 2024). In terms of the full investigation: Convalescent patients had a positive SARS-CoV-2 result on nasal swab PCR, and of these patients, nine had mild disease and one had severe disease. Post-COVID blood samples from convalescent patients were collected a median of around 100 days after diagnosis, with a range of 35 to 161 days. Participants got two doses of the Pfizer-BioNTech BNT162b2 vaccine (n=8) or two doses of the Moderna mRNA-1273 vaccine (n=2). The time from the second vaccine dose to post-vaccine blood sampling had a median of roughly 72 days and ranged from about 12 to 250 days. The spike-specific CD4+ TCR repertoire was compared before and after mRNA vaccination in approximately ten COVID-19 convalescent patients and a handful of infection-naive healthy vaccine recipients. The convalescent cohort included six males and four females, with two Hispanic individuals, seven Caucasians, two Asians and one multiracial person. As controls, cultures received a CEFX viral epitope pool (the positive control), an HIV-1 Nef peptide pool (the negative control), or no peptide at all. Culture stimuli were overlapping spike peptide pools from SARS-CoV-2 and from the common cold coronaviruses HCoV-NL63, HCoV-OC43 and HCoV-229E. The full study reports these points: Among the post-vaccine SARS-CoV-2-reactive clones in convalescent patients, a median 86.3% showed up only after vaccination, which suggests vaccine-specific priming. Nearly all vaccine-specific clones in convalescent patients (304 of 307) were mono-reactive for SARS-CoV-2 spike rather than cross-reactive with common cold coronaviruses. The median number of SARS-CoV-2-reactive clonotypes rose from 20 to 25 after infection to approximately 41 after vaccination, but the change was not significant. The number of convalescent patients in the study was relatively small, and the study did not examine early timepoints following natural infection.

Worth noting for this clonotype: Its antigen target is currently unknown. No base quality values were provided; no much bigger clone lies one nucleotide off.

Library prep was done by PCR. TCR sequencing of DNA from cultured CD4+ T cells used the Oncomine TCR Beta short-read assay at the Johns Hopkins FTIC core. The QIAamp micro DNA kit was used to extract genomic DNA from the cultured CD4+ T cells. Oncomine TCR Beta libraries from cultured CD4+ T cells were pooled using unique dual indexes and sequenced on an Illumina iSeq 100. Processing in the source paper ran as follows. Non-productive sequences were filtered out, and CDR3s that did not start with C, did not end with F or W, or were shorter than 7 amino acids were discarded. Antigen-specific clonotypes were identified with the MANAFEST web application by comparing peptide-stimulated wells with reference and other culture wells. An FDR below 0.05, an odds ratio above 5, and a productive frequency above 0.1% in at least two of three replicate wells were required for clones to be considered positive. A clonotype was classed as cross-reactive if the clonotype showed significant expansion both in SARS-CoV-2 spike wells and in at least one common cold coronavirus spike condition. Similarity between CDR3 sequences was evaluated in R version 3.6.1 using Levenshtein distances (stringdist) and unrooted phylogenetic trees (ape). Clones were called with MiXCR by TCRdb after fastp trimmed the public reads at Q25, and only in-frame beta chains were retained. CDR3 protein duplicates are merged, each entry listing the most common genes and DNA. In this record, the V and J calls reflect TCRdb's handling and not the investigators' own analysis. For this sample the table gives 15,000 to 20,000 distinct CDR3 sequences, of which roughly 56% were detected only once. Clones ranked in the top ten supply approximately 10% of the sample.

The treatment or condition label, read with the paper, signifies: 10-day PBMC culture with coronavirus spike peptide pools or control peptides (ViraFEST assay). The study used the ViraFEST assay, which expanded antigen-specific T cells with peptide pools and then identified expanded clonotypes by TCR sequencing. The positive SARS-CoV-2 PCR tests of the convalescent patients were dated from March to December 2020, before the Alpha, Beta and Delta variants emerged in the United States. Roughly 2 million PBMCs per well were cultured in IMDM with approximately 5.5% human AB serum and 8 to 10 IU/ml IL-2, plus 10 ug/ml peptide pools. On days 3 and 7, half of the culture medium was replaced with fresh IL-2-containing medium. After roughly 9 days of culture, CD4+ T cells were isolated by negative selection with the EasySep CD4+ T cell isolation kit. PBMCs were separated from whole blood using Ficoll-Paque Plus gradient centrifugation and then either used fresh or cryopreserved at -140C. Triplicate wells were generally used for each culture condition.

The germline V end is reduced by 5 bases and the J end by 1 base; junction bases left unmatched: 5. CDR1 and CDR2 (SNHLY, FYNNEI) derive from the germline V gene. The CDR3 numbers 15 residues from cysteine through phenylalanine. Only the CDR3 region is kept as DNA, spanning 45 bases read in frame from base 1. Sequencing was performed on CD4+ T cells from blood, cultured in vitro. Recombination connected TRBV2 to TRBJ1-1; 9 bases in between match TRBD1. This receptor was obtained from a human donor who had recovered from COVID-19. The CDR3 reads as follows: CASSQQGARNTEAFF. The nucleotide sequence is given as TGTGCCAGCAGTCAACAGGGGGCCCGGAACACTGAAGCTTTCTTT.